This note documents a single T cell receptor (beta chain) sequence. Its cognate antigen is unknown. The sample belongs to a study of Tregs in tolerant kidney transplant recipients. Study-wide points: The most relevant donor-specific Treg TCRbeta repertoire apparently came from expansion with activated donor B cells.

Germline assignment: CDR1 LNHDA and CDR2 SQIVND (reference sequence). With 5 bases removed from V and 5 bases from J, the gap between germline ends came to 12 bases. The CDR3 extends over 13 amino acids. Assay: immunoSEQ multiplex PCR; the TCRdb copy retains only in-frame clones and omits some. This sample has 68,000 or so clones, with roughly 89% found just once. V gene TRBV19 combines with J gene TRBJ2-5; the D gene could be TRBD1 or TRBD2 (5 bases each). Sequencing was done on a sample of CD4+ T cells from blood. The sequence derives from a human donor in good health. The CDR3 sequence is CASSEGLGETQYF. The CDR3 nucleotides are TGTGCCAGTAGTGAGGGGTTGGGCGAGACCCAGTACTTC.